The source of this T cell receptor (beta chain) is a study of regulatory T cells in long-lasting Graves disease. Study-level findings and limits: Persistent disease showed a preference for TRBV28, TRBJ1-2 and TRBJ2-5. New patients shared roughly 1,000 public clonotypes, and persistent patients shared more, with about 2,700. Persistent Graves' patients showed reduced TCR diversity versus newly diagnosed patients.

The CDR3 runs to 16 residues. Germline V gives CDR1 ENHRY, CDR2 SYGVKD. V shed 7 bases and J shed 4 bases, with 21 bases lying between them. The TCR beta library used iRepertoire HTBI primers with Arm-PCR amplification of CDR3. TCRdb fed the multiplex PCR reads into MiXCR, producing one record per CDR3 protein. The sample consists of some 500,000 distinct CDR3 sequences, approximately 12% of them appearing once. Time point of the sample: newly diagnosed GD, antithyroid drugs for less than 3 months. PBMC RNA served as the TCR library source. This clonotype was seen repeatedly, ten times or more. Its antigen is not identified. The same data also contributed to another study, on T cells in Graves' hyperthyroidism and ophthalmopathy. This second study says: The study used the HTBI primer set for a first-round RT-PCR of the TCR CDR3.

The chain joins TRBV10-3 to TRBJ2-3, with D perhaps TRBD1 or TRBD2 (5 bases each). Sequenced here: peripheral blood mononuclear cells (PBMCs), sampled at new diagnosis, from a patient treated with antithyroid drugs. The TCR sequence derives from a man aged 30 to 45 with Graves disease. The CDR3 reads CAITQTVSAAPDTQYF. CDR3 bases: TGTGCCATCACCCAGACAGTTAGCGCGGCGCCAGATACGCAGTATTTT.